The 2 T cell receptor beta chains listed next were all sequenced from one sample in a study of response to subunit inactivated influenza vaccine. TCRdb recomputed calls from the RT-PCR reads with MiXCR, one row per CDR3 protein. The sample lists 500,000 to 550,000 distinct CDR3 sequences; approximately 6.9% were seen once. Material: PBMCs from blood, obtained less than 25 months after vaccination. These receptors were taken from a man aged 50 to 75 who received an inactivated influenza vaccine.

This clonotype was counted many times. The J gene is TRBJ1-2, the V gene TRBV28; TRBD1 aligns across 9 bases. Trimming at V came to 2 bases and at J to 2 bases, leaving 3 bases not matched to a gene. This CDR3 contains 15 residues. Germline lookup yields CDR1 MDHEN and CDR2 SYDVKM. CDR3 in amino acids: CASSLPGQGNYGYTF. The DNA of the CDR3 is TGTGCCAGCAGTTTACCTGGACAGGGGAACTATGGCTACACCTTC.

The chain links TRBV20-1 to TRBJ1-5; 7 nucleotides line up with TRBD1. V lost 6 bases to trimming and J lost 6 bases; unmatched junction nucleotides: 8. The germline V gene has CDR1 DFQATT and CDR2 SNEGSKA (reference sequence). The CDR3 is made up of 13 amino acids. Here the CDR3 reads CSAKAGGGQPQHF. The CDR3 DNA sequence: TGCAGTGCAAAGGCAGGGGGGGGTCAGCCCCAGCATTTT.